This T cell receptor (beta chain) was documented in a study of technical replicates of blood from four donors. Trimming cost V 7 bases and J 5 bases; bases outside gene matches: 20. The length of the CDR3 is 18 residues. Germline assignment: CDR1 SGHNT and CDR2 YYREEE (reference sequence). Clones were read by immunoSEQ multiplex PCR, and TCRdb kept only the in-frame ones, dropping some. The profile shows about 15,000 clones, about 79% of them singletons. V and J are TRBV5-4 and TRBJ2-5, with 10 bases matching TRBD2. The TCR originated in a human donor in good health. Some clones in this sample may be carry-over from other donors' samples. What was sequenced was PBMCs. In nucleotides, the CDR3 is TGTGCCAGCTCCGCGAGGGGGACTAGCGTGGAGAGGACGGAGACCCAGTACTTC. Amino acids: CASSARGTSVERTETQYF.